The 13 T cell receptor beta chains reported below all come from one sample, sequenced in a study of blood T cells in healthy people across ages. A second about 7 to 12 cycle PCR used barcoded and J-beta primers. TCRdb reprocessed the 5' RACE reads with MiXCR, giving one entry per CDR3 protein. The table lists about 630,000 distinct CDR3 sequences, around a fifth of them singletons. Material: blood. All receptors come from an older man in good health.

This clonotype was seen a handful of times. Written as DNA, the CDR3 is TGTGCCAGCAGTTCTATAGGGACTAGCTCGTTAACCTACGAGCAGTACTTC. It is translated as CASSSIGTSSLTYEQYF. This chain links TRBV6-5 with TRBJ2-7; TRBD2 matches 9 bases. Germline CDR1 reads MNHEY; CDR2 reads SVGAGI. This CDR3 has 17 residues. J lost 2 bases, V lost 4 bases, and 12 bases had no gene match.

The chain combines TRBV20-1 with TRBJ2-7; 10 nucleotides align to TRBD2. Germline V gene data show CDR1 as DFQATT and CDR2 as SNEGSKA (reference sequence). J lost 9 bases, V lost 5 bases, and 10 bases had no gene match. This CDR3 has 13 residues. In DNA, the CDR3 is TGCAGTGCTGGGACTAGCGCGGCGGACGGGCAGTACTTC. It translates to CSAGTSAADGQYF.

For this clonotype: At one end, the junction sequence differs from germline, possibly due to a read error. The CDR3 DNA is TGTGCCGGCAGTTTAAGTAGGACCTACGAGCAGTACTTC. It yields the protein CAGSLSRTYEQYF. This chain uses TRBV28 with TRBJ2-7; D gene unclear. The length of the CDR3 is 13 residues. Germline CDR1 reads MDHEN; CDR2 reads SYDVKM.

This clonotype was seen a handful of times. The chain is built from TRBV5-1 and TRBJ2-5; tentative D call: TRBD1 (6 bases). Germline V gene sequence: CDR1 SGHRS, CDR2 YFSETQ. The CDR3 has 15 amino acids. V shed 3 bases and J shed 2 bases, with 14 bases lying between them. The DNA for the CDR3 is TGCGCCAGCAGCTCGGACCCGGGACAACAAGAGACCCAGTACTTC. It is translated as CASSSDPGQQETQYF.

CDR3 loop: CASSAGSSGANVLTF. The CDR3 DNA sequence: TGTGCCAGCAGTGCCGGGAGCTCTGGGGCCAACGTCCTGACTTTC. The chain couples TRBV27 to TRBJ2-6; D possibly corresponds to TRBD2 (6 bases). The ends were cut back, 5 bases at V and 0 bases at J, with 8 bases in the middle. The CDR3 loop spans 15 amino acids. The germline CDR1 and CDR2 sequences are MNHEY and SMNVEV (reference sequence).

Only a few counts were recorded for this clonotype. The CDR3 nucleotides read TGTGCCAGCACCCCAGCGGGAGTATATGGGGAGACCCAGTACTTC. Residues: CASTPAGVYGETQYF. The chain couples TRBV7-9 to TRBJ2-5; 8 positions agree with TRBD2. The CDR3 consists of 15 residues. The junction had 12 bases not matched to a gene; V was cut back by 7 bases and J by 5 bases. CDR1 and CDR2 from the germline V gene are SEHNR and FQNEAQ (reference sequence). The complete variable domain, with remaining parts taken from reference TRBV7-9 and TRBJ2-5, reads DTGVSQNPRHKITKRGQNVTFRCDPISEHNRLYWYRQTLGQGPEFLTYFQNEAQLEKSRLLSDRFSAERPKGSFSTLEIQRTEQGDSAMYLCASTPAGVYGETQYFGPGTRLLVL.

This chain joins TRBV20-1 and TRBJ2-7; 12 bases match TRBD2. The J call could be wrong; TRBJ2-5 is a better fit for the DNA end. This CDR3 is built from 12 residues. In germline, CDR1 is DFQATT, CDR2 SNEGSKA (reference sequence). In nucleotides, the CDR3 is TGCAGGGGACTAGCGGGTGAAGAGACCCAGTACTTC. This sequence encodes CRGLAGEETQYF.

The chain uses TRBV7-9 and TRBJ2-5; D is ambiguous. The closer fit of TRBJ2-7 to the DNA end suggests the J call may be wrong. Germline lookup yields CDR1 SEHNR and CDR2 FQNEAQ (reference sequence). The CDR3 runs 12 residues. The CDR3 region has the DNA TGTGCCAGCAGCTTCCTAGTGTACGAGCAGTACTTC. It is translated as CASSFLVYEQYF.

A remark on this clonotype: A much larger clone sits a single nucleotide away, making a read error possible. This rearrangement joins TRBV7-3 to TRBJ1-2; the D is unclear. The germline V gene has CDR1 SGHTA and CDR2 FQGTGA. Trimming removed 5 bases from V and 5 bases from J, with 3 bases in between. This CDR3 comprises 10 residues. The CDR3 DNA sequence: TGTGCCAGCAGCGCGTATGGCTACACCTTC. Translation: CASSAYGYTF.

This clonotype was detected a few times. The rearrangement links TRBV28 to TRBJ2-3; 10 bases match TRBD2. The CDR3 extends over 16 amino acids. Unmatched junction bases numbered 4, after V lost 0 bases and J lost 4 bases. CDR1 is MDHEN and CDR2 is SYDVKM in the germline V gene. In DNA, the CDR3 is TGTGCCAGCAGTTTATGGGCTAGCGGGGGCCCAGATACGCAGTATTTT. Amino acids: CASSLWASGGPDTQYF.

The chain links TRBV28 to TRBJ1-5, with 9 bases matching TRBD1. The CDR3 spans 16 residues. V was clipped by 7 bases and J by 4 bases; unmatched bases: 11. Germline V lookup: CDR1 MDHEN, CDR2 SYDVKM. The CDR3 spells CASTNLQGARNQPQHF. The CDR3 region has the DNA TGTGCCAGCACCAACTTACAGGGGGCAAGGAATCAGCCCCAGCATTTT.

V is TRBV6-5 and J is TRBJ1-4; D gene unclear. Deletions cut 6 bases from V and 8 bases from J, with 16 bases between. Germline V gene data show CDR1 as MNHEY and CDR2 as SVGAGI. CDR3 length: 14 residues. The CDR3 loop reads CASRPAVRGEKLFF. As DNA, the CDR3 is TGTGCCAGCAGGCCTGCGGTCCGGGGAGAAAAACTGTTTTTT.

V is TRBV6-6 and J is TRBJ2-5; D is possibly TRBD2 (5 bases). In germline, CDR1 is MNHNY, CDR2 SVGAGI (reference sequence). The CDR3 has 13 residues. The V end was cut by 7 bases, the J end by 5 bases, with 14 bases between. This chain's CDR3 is CASTRVGSETQYF. In nucleotides, the CDR3 is TGTGCCAGCACCCGGGTAGGGAGTGAGACCCAGTACTTC.